The rows below give T cell receptor beta chains drawn from one sample of a study of blood T cell repertoires in COVID-19. The data were produced by immunoSEQ multiplex PCR, yet TCRdb's version contains in-frame clones alone and is incomplete. The top ten hold less than 6% of the sample, which has about 59,000 clones, 65% to 85% seen once. Sequenced material: peripheral blood. Receptors originate from a woman between 65 and 79 years old with acute or convalescent COVID-19. The CDR3 runs from the conserved cysteine through the conserved F or W. The D gene is left open where the match is weak. The size of a clone is reported for some rows only, either as once, few or many, or as a class for expanded clones.

v_gene	j_gene	abundance	d_gene	CDR3aa	CDR3nt
TRBV10-3	TRBJ2-7	-	TRBD1	CAIRQTGSSYEQYF	TGTGCCATCAGGCAGACAGGGAGCTCCTACGAGCAGTACTTC
TRBV3-1/TRBV3-2	TRBJ1-2	-	TRBD1	CASSQTGVRRGGYTF	TGTGCCAGCAGCCAGACAGGGGTCCGACGGGGGGGCTACACCTTC
TRBV4-1	TRBJ1-1	-	-	CASSQDPGSGNTEAFF	TGCGCCAGCAGCCAAGATCCTGGGAGCGGGAACACTGAAGCTTTCTTT
TRBV19	TRBJ1-5	-	TRBD1	CASSSRDRGLYSNQPQHF	TGTGCCAGTAGTAGCCGGGACAGGGGGCTTTATAGCAATCAGCCCCAGCATTTT
TRBV5-1	TRBJ2-2	-	TRBD1	CASSHRDRDTGELFF	TGCGCCAGCAGCCACCGGGACAGGGACACCGGGGAGCTGTTTTTT
TRBV5-1	TRBJ1-4	-	-	CASRSEGYEKLFF	TGCGCCAGCAGGTCGGAGGGTTATGAAAAACTGTTTTTT
TRBV5-4	TRBJ2-7	-	TRBD1	CASSFRQGTEQYF	TGTGCCAGCAGCTTTAGACAGGGGACCGAGCAGTACTTC
TRBV7-9	TRBJ1-3	-	-	CASSGQISGNTIYF	TGTGCCAGCAGCGGTCAGATTTCTGGAAACACCATATATTTT
TRBV28	TRBJ2-7	-	TRBD1	CAAAGTGRYEQYF	TGTGCCGCAGCCGGGACAGGGAGATACGAGCAGTACTTC
TRBV11-3	TRBJ1-1	few	TRBD1	CASSEVGTGGEAFF	TGTGCCAGCAGCGAAGTCGGGACAGGGGGAGAAGCTTTCTTT
TRBV9	TRBJ1-6	-	TRBD1	CASSASGQGLNSPLHF	TGTGCCAGCAGCGCATCCGGACAGGGATTAAATTCACCCCTCCACTTT
TRBV30	TRBJ1-3	-	-	CAWTQNSGNTIYF	TGTGCCTGGACCCAAAATTCTGGAAACACCATATATTTT
TRBV4-1	TRBJ2-7	-	-	CASSQEPGTYEQYF	TGCGCCAGCAGCCAAGAACCGGGAACCTACGAGCAGTACTTC
TRBV29-1	TRBJ2-3	few	TRBD2	CSVMGPRGSWPYF	TGCAGCGTGATGGGCCCCCGCGGGAGTTGGCCGTATTTT
TRBV7-6	TRBJ2-5	-	-	CASSLVGGETQYF	TGTGCCAGCAGCTTAGTAGGAGGGGAGACCCAGTACTTC
TRBV5-5	TRBJ2-1	few	-	CASSLATYNEQFF	TGTGCCAGCAGCTTGGCCACTTACAATGAGCAGTTCTTC
TRBV18	TRBJ2-7	-	-	CASSPPVTTYEQYF	TGTGCCAGCTCACCACCAGTCACAACCTACGAGCAGTACTTC
TRBV5-1	TRBJ2-1	once	-	CASSFGGPNNEQFF	TGCGCCAGCAGCTTCGGAGGGCCGAACAATGAGCAGTTCTTC
TRBV28	TRBJ1-5	-	-	CASSLYAGFRSNQPQHF	TGTGCCAGCAGTTTATATGCGGGTTTTAGGAGCAATCAGCCCCAGCATTTT
TRBV6-5	TRBJ1-2	-	TRBD1	CASTKGQGYGYTF	TGTGCCAGCACTAAGGGACAGGGTTATGGCTACACCTTC
TRBV10-3	TRBJ1-3	-	-	CAISESGDSGNTIYF	TGTGCCATCAGTGAGTCAGGGGACTCTGGAAACACCATATATTTT
TRBV29-1	TRBJ1-6	-	TRBD1	CSVSTGTGVSPLHF	TGCAGCGTCTCAACCGGGACAGGCGTGTCACCCCTCCACTTT
TRBV6-2/TRBV6-3	TRBJ2-7	few	-	CASSYRGHEQYF	TGTGCCAGCAGTTATCGAGGGCACGAGCAGTACTTC
TRBV5-1	TRBJ2-3	few	TRBD2	CASSWSLAGGPADTQYF	TGCGCCAGCAGCTGGTCACTAGCGGGGGGCCCGGCAGATACGCAGTATTTT
TRBV13	TRBJ2-1	-	TRBD1	CASSPTGNSLNEQFF	TGTGCCAGCAGCCCGACAGGGAATAGCCTTAATGAGCAGTTCTTC
TRBV28	TRBJ1-3	-	-	CASRNQGSGNTIYF	TGTGCCAGCAGAAATCAGGGGTCTGGAAACACCATATATTTT
TRBV19	TRBJ2-7	-	-	CASSIAGINEQYF	TGTGCCAGTAGTATAGCCGGGATCAACGAGCAGTACTTC
TRBV6-4	TRBJ2-1	few	TRBD2	CASSKSGEPYNEQFF	TGTGCCAGCAGCAAAAGCGGGGAGCCATACAATGAGCAGTTCTTC
TRBV5-5	TRBJ1-6	once	TRBD1	CASSEMGQGYSPLHF	TGTGCCAGCAGCGAGATGGGACAGGGGTACTCACCCCTCCACTTT
TRBV6-5	TRBJ2-7	few	TRBD1	CASRMGQGWYEQYF	TGTGCCAGCAGGATGGGACAGGGCTGGTACGAGCAGTACTTC
TRBV5-4	TRBJ1-1	-	-	CASSRGGGNTEAFF	TGTGCCAGCAGCCGTGGGGGGGGGAACACTGAAGCTTTCTTT
TRBV6-5	TRBJ2-7	-	TRBD1	CASRTTRTGLEQYF	TGTGCCAGCAGAACGACCCGGACAGGGCTCGAGCAGTACTTC
TRBV15	TRBJ2-5	-	TRBD2	CATSRDPPGGLQETQYF	TGTGCCACCAGCAGAGATCCCCCGGGGGGTCTCCAAGAGACCCAGTACTTC
TRBV19	TRBJ2-5	-	-	CASSIIWGGETQYF	TGTGCCAGTAGTATAATTTGGGGAGGAGAGACCCAGTACTTC
TRBV5-1	TRBJ2-5	-	TRBD2	CASRWASGGRETQYF	TGCGCCAGCAGATGGGCTAGCGGGGGGCGAGAGACCCAGTACTTC
TRBV30	TRBJ1-1	-	TRBD1	CASDRGNTEAFF	TGTGCCTCCGACAGGGGGAACACTGAAGCTTTCTTT
TRBV10-3	TRBJ2-5	-	TRBD1	CATQDRVLTHGTQYF	TGTGCCACCCAGGACAGGGTCCTAACCCATGGGACCCAGTACTTC
TRBV27	TRBJ1-1	-	TRBD1	CASSLKGAGTEAFF	TGTGCCAGCAGTTTAAAGGGGGCTGGCACTGAAGCTTTCTTT
TRBV7-3	TRBJ2-7	-	-	CASSLDPRDEQYF	TGTGCCAGCAGCTTAGACCCGAGGGACGAGCAGTACTTC
TRBV5-1	TRBJ2-1	-	-	CASSPDGGVIFDEQFF	TGCGCCAGCAGCCCAGACGGAGGGGTTATTTTCGATGAGCAGTTCTTC
TRBV18	TRBJ1-3	few	-	CASSPQGNSGNTIYF	TGTGCCAGCTCACCTCAGGGAAACTCTGGAAACACCATATATTTT
TRBV5-1	TRBJ2-3	once	-	CASSLAGSGLGTDTQYF	TGCGCCAGCAGCTTGGCCGGGAGCGGGTTGGGCACAGATACGCAGTATTTT
TRBV6-5	TRBJ2-2	once	-	CATAGLGPGELFF	TGTGCCACCGCGGGACTGGGCCCCGGGGAGCTGTTTTTT
TRBV19	TRBJ2-3	-	TRBD2	CASRLAATTDTQYF	TGTGCCAGTCGACTAGCGGCTACCACAGATACGCAGTATTTT
TRBV2	TRBJ1-5	-	-	CASSEESGVQPQHF	TGTGCCAGCAGTGAAGAATCGGGGGTTCAGCCCCAGCATTTT
TRBV4-2	TRBJ2-3	-	-	CASSQDQQHTDTQYF	TGTGCCAGCAGCCAAGATCAACAACACACAGATACGCAGTATTTT
TRBV6-2/TRBV6-3	TRBJ2-1	-	TRBD2	CASSYSRGGNSPEQFF	TGTGCCAGCAGTTACTCCCGGGGGGGCAATTCCCCTGAGCAGTTCTTC
TRBV4-1	TRBJ2-7	-	TRBD1	CASSQERFGQANSYEQYF	TGCGCCAGCAGCCAAGAACGGTTTGGACAGGCAAACTCCTACGAGCAGTACTTC
TRBV9	TRBJ2-3	-	TRBD1	CASSAYQGVADTQYF	TGTGCCAGCAGCGCATACCAGGGGGTGGCAGATACGCAGTATTTT
TRBV3-1/TRBV3-2	TRBJ2-3	-	-	CASSQDFAVTDTQYF	TGTGCCAGCAGCCAAGATTTTGCGGTCACAGATACGCAGTATTTT